This TCR beta chain was identified during a study of T cell repertoires in cytomegalovirus infection. Germline V gene sequence: CDR1 MNHEY, CDR2 SVGAGI. This CDR3 contains 13 residues. V was clipped by 8 bases and J by 5 bases, with 12 bases between them. TCRdb analysed the reads with MiXCR anew, one entry per CDR3 protein. In the table there are about 770,000 distinct CDR3 sequences, almost 30% of which are singletons. With regard to this clonotype: Its antigen is as yet unknown.

The specimen was cultured CD8+ T cells from PBMCs, collected from culture after CMV antigen stimulation. The V and J genes are TRBV6-5 and TRBJ2-2; maybe TRBD2 (6 bases). The receptor was derived from a human donor in good health (CMV status not recorded). Some clones in this sample may be carry-over from other donors' samples. The CDR3 DNA follows: TGTGCCAGCCGTCTCGGGGGTACCGGGGAGCTGTTTTTT. Amino acid sequence: CASRLGGTGELFF.